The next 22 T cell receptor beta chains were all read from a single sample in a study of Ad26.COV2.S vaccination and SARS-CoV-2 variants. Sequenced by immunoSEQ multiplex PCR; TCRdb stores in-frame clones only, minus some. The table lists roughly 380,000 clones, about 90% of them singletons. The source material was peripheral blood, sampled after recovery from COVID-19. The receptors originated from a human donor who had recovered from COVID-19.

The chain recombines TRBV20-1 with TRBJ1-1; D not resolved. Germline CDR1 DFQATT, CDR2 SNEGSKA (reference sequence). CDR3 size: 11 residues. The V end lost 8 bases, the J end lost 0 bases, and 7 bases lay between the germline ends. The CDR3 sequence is CSPRLNTEAFF. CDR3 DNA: TGCAGTCCCCGATTGAACACTGAAGCTTTCTTT.

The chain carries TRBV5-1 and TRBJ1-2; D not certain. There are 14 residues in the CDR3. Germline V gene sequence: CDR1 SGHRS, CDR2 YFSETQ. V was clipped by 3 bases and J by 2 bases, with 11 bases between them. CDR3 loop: CASSSDSGNYGYTF. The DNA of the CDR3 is TGCGCCAGCAGCTCCGACTCGGGGAACTATGGCTACACCTTC.

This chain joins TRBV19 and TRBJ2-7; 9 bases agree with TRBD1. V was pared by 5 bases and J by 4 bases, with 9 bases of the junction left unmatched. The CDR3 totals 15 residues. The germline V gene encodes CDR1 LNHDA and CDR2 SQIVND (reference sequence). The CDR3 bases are TGTGCCAGTAGTTCCTCCGGGACAGGGAGTTACGAGCAGTACTTC. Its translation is CASSSSGTGSYEQYF.

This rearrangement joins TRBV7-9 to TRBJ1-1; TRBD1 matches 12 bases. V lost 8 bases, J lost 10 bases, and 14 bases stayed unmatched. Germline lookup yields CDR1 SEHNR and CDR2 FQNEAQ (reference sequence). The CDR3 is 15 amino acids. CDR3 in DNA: TGTGCCAGCCTCAGCCCCCCGGGACAGGGGGCACTAGCTTTCTTT. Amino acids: CASLSPPGQGALAFF.

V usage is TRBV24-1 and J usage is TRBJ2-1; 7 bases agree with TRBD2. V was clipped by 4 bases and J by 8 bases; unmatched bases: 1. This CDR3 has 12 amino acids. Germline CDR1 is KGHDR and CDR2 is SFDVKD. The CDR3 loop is CATSEAGDEQFF. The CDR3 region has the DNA TGTGCCACCAGTGAGGCGGGGGATGAGCAGTTCTTC.

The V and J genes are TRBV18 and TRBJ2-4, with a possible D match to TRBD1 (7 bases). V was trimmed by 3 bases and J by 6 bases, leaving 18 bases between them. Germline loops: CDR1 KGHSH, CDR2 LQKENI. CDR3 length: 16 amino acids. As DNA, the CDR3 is TGTGCCAGCTCACCGGGCCAGGGGGGAGGAGGAAACATTCAGTACTTC. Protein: CASSPGQGGGGNIQYF.

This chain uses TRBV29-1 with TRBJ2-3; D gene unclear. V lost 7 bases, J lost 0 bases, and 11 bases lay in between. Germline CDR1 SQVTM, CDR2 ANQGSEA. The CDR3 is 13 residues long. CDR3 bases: TGCAGCGCGGCGCCATTAAGCACAGATACGCAGTATTTT. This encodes CSAAPLSTDTQYF.

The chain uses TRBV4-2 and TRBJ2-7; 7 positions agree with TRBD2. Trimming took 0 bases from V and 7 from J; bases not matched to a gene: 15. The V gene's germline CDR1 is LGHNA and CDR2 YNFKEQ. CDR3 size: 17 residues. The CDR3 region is CASSQDQQRGPSWEQYF. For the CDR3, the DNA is TGTGCCAGCAGCCAAGATCAGCAGCGGGGTCCCTCTTGGGAGCAGTACTTC.

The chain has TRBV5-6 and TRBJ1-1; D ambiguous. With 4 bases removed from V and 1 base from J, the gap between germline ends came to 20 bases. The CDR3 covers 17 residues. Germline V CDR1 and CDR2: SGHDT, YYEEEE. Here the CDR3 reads CASSPAAGKPPNTEAFF. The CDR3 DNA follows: TGTGCCAGCAGCCCGGCGGCAGGTAAGCCCCCGAACACTGAAGCTTTCTTT. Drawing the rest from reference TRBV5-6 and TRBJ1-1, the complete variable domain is DAGVTQSPTHLIKTRGQQVTLRCSPKSGHDTVSWYQQALGQGPQFIFQYYEEEERQRGNFPDRFSGHQFPNYSSELNVNALLLGDSALYLCASSPAAGKPPNTEAFFGQGTRLTVV.

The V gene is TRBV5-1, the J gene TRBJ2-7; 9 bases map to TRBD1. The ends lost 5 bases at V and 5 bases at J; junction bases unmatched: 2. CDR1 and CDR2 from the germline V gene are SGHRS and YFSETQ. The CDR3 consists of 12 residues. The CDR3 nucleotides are TGCGCCAGCAGACGACAGGGGGACGAGCAGTACTTC. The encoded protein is CASRRQGDEQYF.

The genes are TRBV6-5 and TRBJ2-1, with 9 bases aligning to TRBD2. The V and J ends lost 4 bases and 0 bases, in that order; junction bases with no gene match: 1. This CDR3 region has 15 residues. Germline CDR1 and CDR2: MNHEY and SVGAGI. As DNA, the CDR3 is TGTGCCAGCAGTTTTAGCGGGGGCTCCTACAATGAGCAGTTCTTC. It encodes CASSFSGGSYNEQFF.

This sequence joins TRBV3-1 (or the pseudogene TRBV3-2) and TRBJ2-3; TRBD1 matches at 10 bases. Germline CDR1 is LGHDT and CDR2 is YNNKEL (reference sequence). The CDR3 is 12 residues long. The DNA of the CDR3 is TGTGGGAGACAGGGGGCCACAGATACGCAGTATTTT. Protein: CGRQGATDTQYF.

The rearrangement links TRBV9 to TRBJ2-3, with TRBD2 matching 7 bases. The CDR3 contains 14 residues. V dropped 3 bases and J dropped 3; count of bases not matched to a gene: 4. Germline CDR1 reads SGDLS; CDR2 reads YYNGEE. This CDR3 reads CASSAGGKTDTQYF. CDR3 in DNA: TGTGCCAGCAGCGCCGGGGGGAAGACAGATACGCAGTATTTT.

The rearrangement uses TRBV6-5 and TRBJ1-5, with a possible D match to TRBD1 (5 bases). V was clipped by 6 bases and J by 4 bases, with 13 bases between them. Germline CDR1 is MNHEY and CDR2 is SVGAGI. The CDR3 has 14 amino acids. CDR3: CASRGTGGNQPQHF. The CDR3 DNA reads TGTGCCAGCAGGGGGACGGGGGGAAATCAGCCCCAGCATTTT.

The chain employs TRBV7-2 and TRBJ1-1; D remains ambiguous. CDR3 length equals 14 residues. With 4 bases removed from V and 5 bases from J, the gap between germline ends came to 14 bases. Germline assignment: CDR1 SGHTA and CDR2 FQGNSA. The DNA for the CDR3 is TGTGCCAGCAGCTCACAGAGTTCTCTTACTGAAGCTTTCTTT. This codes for CASSSQSSLTEAFF.

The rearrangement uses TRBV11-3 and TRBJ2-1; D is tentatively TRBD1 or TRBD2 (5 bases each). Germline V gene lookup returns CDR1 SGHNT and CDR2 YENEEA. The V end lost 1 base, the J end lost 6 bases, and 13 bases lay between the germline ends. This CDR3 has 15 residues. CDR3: CASSLGRAGANEQFF. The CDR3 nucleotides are TGTGCCAGCAGCTTAGGCCGAGCCGGGGCCAATGAGCAGTTCTTC.

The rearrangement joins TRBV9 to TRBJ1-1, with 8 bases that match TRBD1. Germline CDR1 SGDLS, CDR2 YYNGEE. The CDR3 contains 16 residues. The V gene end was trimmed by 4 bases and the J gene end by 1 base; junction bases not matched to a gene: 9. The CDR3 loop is CASSRISGTGNTEAFF. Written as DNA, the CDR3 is TGTGCCAGCAGCCGTATCTCCGGGACAGGGAACACTGAAGCTTTCTTT.

In DNA form, the CDR3 reads TGTGCCAGCTCCCCAGTAGCGGGGGTGAACACCGGGGAGCTGTTTTTT. Protein sequence: CASSPVAGVNTGELFF. This chain uses TRBV18 with TRBJ2-2; 9 nucleotides match TRBD2. Germline CDR1 is KGHSH and CDR2 is LQKENI. V lost 6 bases, J lost 1 base, and 6 bases stayed unmatched. CDR3 length equals 16 residues.

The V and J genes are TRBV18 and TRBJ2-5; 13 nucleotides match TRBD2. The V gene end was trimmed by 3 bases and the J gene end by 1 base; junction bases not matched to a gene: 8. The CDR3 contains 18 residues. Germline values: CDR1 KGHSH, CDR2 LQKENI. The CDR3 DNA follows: TGTGCCAGCTCACCGCGCGGGACTAGCGGGATTCTCCAAGAGACCCAGTACTTC. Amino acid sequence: CASSPRGTSGILQETQYF.

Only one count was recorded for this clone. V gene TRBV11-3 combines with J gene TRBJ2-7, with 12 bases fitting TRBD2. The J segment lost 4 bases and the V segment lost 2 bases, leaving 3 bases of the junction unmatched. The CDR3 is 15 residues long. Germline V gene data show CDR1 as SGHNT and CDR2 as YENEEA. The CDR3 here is CASSLTSGGTYEQYF. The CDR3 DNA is TGTGCCAGCAGCTTAACTAGCGGGGGGACATACGAGCAGTACTTC.

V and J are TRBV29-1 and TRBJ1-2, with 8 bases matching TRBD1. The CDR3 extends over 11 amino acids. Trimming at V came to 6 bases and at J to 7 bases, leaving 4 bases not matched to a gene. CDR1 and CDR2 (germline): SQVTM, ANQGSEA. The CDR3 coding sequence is TGCAGCGTGGGGGACAGGTTTGGCTACACCTTC. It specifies CSVGDRFGYTF.

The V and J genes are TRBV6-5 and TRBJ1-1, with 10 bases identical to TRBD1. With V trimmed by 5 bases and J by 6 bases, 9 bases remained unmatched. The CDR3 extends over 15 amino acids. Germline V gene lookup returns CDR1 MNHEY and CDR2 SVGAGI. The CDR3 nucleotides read TGTGCCAGCAGTCCCCCGACAGGGGGCGCCGCTGAAGCTTTCTTT. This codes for CASSPPTGGAAEAFF.